The 24 T cell receptor beta chains given below trace back to one sample, sequenced in a study of blood T cell repertoires in COVID-19. Sequencing was performed with immunoSEQ multiplex PCR; in TCRdb, only in-frame clones are kept and a portion is missing. The sample carries 320,000 or so clones, 88% recorded once. The sequenced sample was PBMCs or T cells enriched from blood (not recorded which). These receptor sequences come from a man aged 30 to 45 who had recovered from COVID-19.

The rearrangement joins TRBV4-1 to TRBJ2-5; a possible D gene is TRBD2 (5 bases). The germline V gene encodes CDR1 MGHRA and CDR2 YSYEKL. V was clipped by 4 bases and J by 0 bases, with 21 bases between them. The CDR3 covers 18 residues. The CDR3 region has the DNA TGCGCCAGCAGCCCCAAACCGTACCCCCCGGGGTACCAAGAGACCCAGTACTTC. It is translated as CASSPKPYPPGYQETQYF.

The chain joins TRBV6-8 to TRBJ2-7; 11 bases are a match to TRBD2. This CDR3 contains 16 residues. V gave up 9 bases and J gave up 3 bases; unmatched junction bases: 13. CDR1 and CDR2 from the germline V gene are MNHGY and SAAAGT. CDR3 sequence (DNA): TGTGCCAGAACCCGGGCTAGCGGGGGGCTCCACTACGAGCAGTACTTC. Protein sequence: CARTRASGGLHYEQYF.

The chain is built from TRBV6-5 and TRBJ1-2; TRBD1 agrees at 10 bases. The CDR3 is made up of 15 amino acids. V was clipped by 5 bases and J by 6 bases; unmatched bases: 9. Germline V gives CDR1 MNHEY, CDR2 SVGAGI. CDR3 region: CASSRTGTGEHGYTF. The CDR3 nucleotides are TGTGCCAGCAGTCGAACCGGGACAGGGGAACATGGCTACACCTTC.

J is TRBJ2-4 and V is TRBV18, with 13 bases aligning to TRBD2. Germline V gene lookup returns CDR1 KGHSH and CDR2 LQKENI. The CDR3 totals 19 residues. The J segment lost 0 bases and the V segment lost 3 bases, leaving 8 bases of the junction unmatched. This chain's CDR3 is CASSPLGLAGSLAKNIQYF. The DNA for the CDR3 is TGTGCCAGCTCACCCTTGGGACTAGCGGGGAGTCTAGCCAAAAACATTCAGTACTTC.

This clone was found once. The chain combines TRBV4-2 with TRBJ1-4; D is possibly TRBD1 (6 bases). Germline-derived CDR1 and CDR2 are LGHNA and YNFKEQ. The CDR3 length is 15 residues. Trimming stripped 1 base from V and 5 bases from J, with 11 bases between. CDR3 DNA: TGTGCCAGCAGCCAAGGGTCCCAGGGGAATGAAAAACTGTTTTTT. It codes for CASSQGSQGNEKLFF.

The chain combines TRBV5-1 with TRBJ2-7; a possible D gene is TRBD1 (6 bases). The germline V gene has CDR1 SGHRS and CDR2 YFSETQ. The CDR3 spans 16 residues. Deletions cut 2 bases from V and 4 bases from J, with 19 bases between. The CDR3 DNA reads TGCGCCAGCAGCTTAGGAGGTCAGGGGAACCTGTACGAGCAGTACTTC. The encoded protein is CASSLGGQGNLYEQYF. Based on the CDR3 plus reference TRBV5-1 and TRBJ2-7, the full variable domain is KAGVTQTPRYLIKTRGQQVTLSCSPISGHRSVSWYQQTPGQGLQFLFEYFSETQRNKGNFPGRFSGRQFSNSRSEMNVSTLELGDSALYLCASSLGGQGNLYEQYFGPGTRLTVT.

This chain links TRBV4-1 with TRBJ2-2; D gene unclear. Trimming pared 4 bases from V and 0 bases from J, leaving 12 bases between. The CDR3 is 16 residues long. Germline assignment: CDR1 MGHRA and CDR2 YSYEKL. For the CDR3, the DNA is TGCGCCAGCAGCCTGGCAGTAAACCCGAACACCGGGGAGCTGTTTTTT. It specifies CASSLAVNPNTGELFF.

The chain's CDR3 is CASSHQDRGYTGELFF. As DNA, the CDR3 is TGTGCCAGCAGTCACCAAGACAGGGGGTACACCGGGGAGCTGTTTTTT. The chain employs TRBV6-6 and TRBJ2-2; 9 positions match TRBD1. The V gene's germline CDR1 is MNHNY and CDR2 SVGAGI (reference sequence). After removal of 5 bases from V and 3 bases from J, the junction contained 7 bases not matched to a gene. The CDR3 is made up of 16 amino acids.

The genes are TRBV2 and TRBJ1-1; perhaps TRBD1 as D (5 bases). The germline gives CDR1 SNHLY, CDR2 FYNNEI. V lost 7 bases, J lost 1 base, and 13 bases lay in between. The CDR3 sequence is 14 residues long. For the CDR3, the DNA is TGTGCCAGCACCCTCGGGACTGCGAACACTGAAGCTTTCTTT. Amino acids: CASTLGTANTEAFF.

V usage is TRBV27 and J usage is TRBJ2-1; 13 bases match TRBD2. CDR3 size: 16 residues. The J segment lost 7 bases and the V segment lost 5 bases, leaving 8 bases of the junction unmatched. Germline CDR1 is MNHEY and CDR2 is SMNVEV (reference sequence). The CDR3 DNA reads TGTGCCAGCAGTATGACGACTAGCGGGGGGCCAAATGAGCAGTTCTTC. The encoded protein is CASSMTTSGGPNEQFF.

The CDR3 nucleotides read TGTGCCAGCAGTTTCAGGGACAAGACTTTCTACGAGCAGTACTTC. This encodes CASSFRDKTFYEQYF. The V and J genes are TRBV27 and TRBJ2-7; D is perhaps TRBD1 (6 bases). V lost 3 bases, J lost 3 bases, and 15 bases lay in between. This CDR3 spans 15 amino acids. Germline values: CDR1 MNHEY, CDR2 SMNVEV (reference sequence).

The chain uses TRBV9 and TRBJ2-2; D possibly corresponds to TRBD2 (6 bases). Germline lookup yields CDR1 SGDLS and CDR2 YYNGEE. This CDR3 is 20 amino acids long. V lost 0 bases and J 0 bases, leaving 21 bases between the germline ends. The CDR3 coding sequence is TGTGCCAGCAGCGTAGCCCCGAGAGCCGACGGGGGAACGAACACCGGGGAGCTGTTTTTT. This sequence encodes CASSVAPRADGGTNTGELFF.

In nucleotides, the CDR3 is TGTGCCAGCAGTGTGGGGCTGGGGGGAACGGGCTATGGCTACACCTTC. Translating gives CASSVGLGGTGYGYTF. V is TRBV2 and J is TRBJ1-2; TRBD1 is a possible D gene (5 bases). Trimming shortened V by 4 bases and J by 4 bases, and 19 bases separated the two germline ends. The CDR3 is 16 amino acids. Germline V gives CDR1 SNHLY, CDR2 FYNNEI.

This clone was detected a few times. The V gene is TRBV6-6, the J gene TRBJ2-2; D remains unclear. The V end lost 0 bases, the J end lost 3 bases, and 5 bases lay between the germline ends. The CDR3 spans 14 residues. Germline V CDR1 and CDR2: MNHNY, SVGAGI (reference sequence). CDR3 DNA sequence: TGTGCCAGCAGTTACTCTGCGGACACCGGGGAGCTGTTTTTT. Its translation is CASSYSADTGELFF.

The gene calls are TRBV7-2 and TRBJ1-2, with D perhaps matching TRBD1 (6 bases). Germline assignment: CDR1 SGHTA and CDR2 FQGNSA. The CDR3 is 14 residues long. V was clipped by 4 bases and J by 2 bases, with 11 bases between them. The CDR3 loop is CASSYMTGNYGYTF. The CDR3 DNA is TGTGCCAGCAGCTATATGACAGGCAACTATGGCTACACCTTC. The entire variable domain, with the rest obtained from reference TRBV7-2 and TRBJ1-2, is as follows: GAGVSQSPSNKVTEKGKDVELRCDPISGHTALYWYRQSLGQGLEFLIYFQGNSAPDKSGLPSDRFSAERTGGSVSTLTIQRTQQEDSAVYLCASSYMTGNYGYTFGSGTRLTVV.

The chain links TRBV7-6 to TRBJ2-7; 8 bases line up with TRBD2. The CDR3 runs 15 residues. Germline CDR1 and CDR2: SGHVS and FNYEAQ. The junction had 4 bases not matched to a gene; V was cut back by 2 bases and J by 1 base. CDR3 sequence: CASSLSGGWSYEQYF. The CDR3 region has the DNA TGTGCCAGCAGCTTATCGGGAGGGTGGTCCTACGAGCAGTACTTC.

The chain couples TRBV5-1 to TRBJ1-1; perhaps TRBD1 as D (5 bases). Trimming removed 0 bases at V and 4 bases at J, with 13 bases between. The germline gives CDR1 SGHRS, CDR2 YFSETQ. This CDR3 contains 15 residues. The CDR3 DNA sequence: TGCGCCAGCAGCTTGGGGGGCGCGGAAGTCACTGAAGCTTTCTTT. Translating gives CASSLGGAEVTEAFF.

This rearrangement joins TRBV15 to TRBJ2-1; a weak D match, TRBD1 (6 bases). Deletions cut 1 base from V and 5 bases from J, with 9 bases between. The CDR3 runs 14 residues. Per the germline V gene, CDR1 is LNHNV and CDR2 is YYDKDF (reference sequence). The CDR3 nucleotides are TGTGCCACCAGCAGAGTGGGACATAACAATGAGCAGTTCTTC. Translating gives CATSRVGHNNEQFF. The full variable domain, with the rest looked up from reference TRBV15 and TRBJ2-1, is DAMVIQNPRYQVTQFGKPVTLSCSQTLNHNVMYWYQQKSSQAPKLLFHYYDKDFNNEADTPDNFQSRRPNTSFCFLDIRSPGLGDTAMYLCATSRVGHNNEQFFGPGTRLTVL.

This clone showed up just once. The rearrangement uses TRBV27 and TRBJ1-2, with 7 bases lining up with TRBD1. With 5 bases clipped from V and 8 bases from J, the junction kept 11 bases outside the gene matches. This CDR3 contains 14 residues. Germline assignment: CDR1 MNHEY and CDR2 SMNVEV (reference sequence). CDR3 in amino acids: CASSPLWQGEGYTF. CDR3 bases: TGTGCCAGCAGTCCCCTTTGGCAGGGGGAAGGCTACACCTTC.

The rearrangement links TRBV5-1 to TRBJ1-1, with a weak D call TRBD1 (5 bases). The germline V gene has CDR1 SGHRS and CDR2 YFSETQ. This CDR3 is 15 amino acids long. V lost 4 bases, J lost 4 bases, and 17 bases lay in between. Here the CDR3 reads CASSPGGGRGTEAFF. CDR3 DNA: TGCGCCAGCAGCCCGGGGGGAGGGCGAGGCACTGAAGCTTTCTTT.

The chain joins TRBV9 to TRBJ2-3, with 9 bases lining up with TRBD2. Germline V gene lookup returns CDR1 SGDLS and CDR2 YYNGEE. V shed 4 bases and J 4 bases; nucleotides not matched to a gene: 7. This CDR3 is built from 15 residues. CDR3 coding DNA: TGTGCCAGCAGCCCCACCGGCGGGGGGGCAGATACGCAGTATTTT. Translation: CASSPTGGGADTQYF.

This clone was detected only once. The rearrangement uses TRBV28 and TRBJ1-2; D remains ambiguous. Germline assignment: CDR1 MDHEN and CDR2 SYDVKM. The CDR3 has 14 residues. V was clipped by 2 bases and J by 3 bases, with 10 bases between them. The CDR3 bases are TGTGCCAGCAGTTTAGAGGGCAGTTACTATGGCTACACCTTC. It encodes CASSLEGSYYGYTF.

This rearrangement joins TRBV5-1 to TRBJ2-7; TRBD1 matches 8 bases. Germline CDR1 and CDR2: SGHRS and YFSETQ. V dropped 4 bases and J dropped 5; count of bases not matched to a gene: 5. This CDR3 is built from 13 residues. In DNA, the CDR3 is TGCGCCAGCAGCGGACAGGGATTCAACGAGCAGTACTTC. This encodes CASSGQGFNEQYF. Together with reference TRBV5-1 and TRBJ2-7, the CDR3 gives the full variable domain: KAGVTQTPRYLIKTRGQQVTLSCSPISGHRSVSWYQQTPGQGLQFLFEYFSETQRNKGNFPGRFSGRQFSNSRSEMNVSTLELGDSALYLCASSGQGFNEQYFGPGTRLTVT.

The V gene is TRBV5-4, the J gene TRBJ2-7; possible D gene TRBD1, 7 bases. Between the trimmed V and J ends, which lost 6 bases and 1 base, there was a span of 11 bases. In germline, CDR1 is SGHNT, CDR2 YYREEE (reference sequence). The CDR3 is made up of 13 amino acids. In nucleotides, the CDR3 is TGTGCCAGCACGCGGGACAGATCCTACGAGCAGTACTTC. It translates to CASTRDRSYEQYF.